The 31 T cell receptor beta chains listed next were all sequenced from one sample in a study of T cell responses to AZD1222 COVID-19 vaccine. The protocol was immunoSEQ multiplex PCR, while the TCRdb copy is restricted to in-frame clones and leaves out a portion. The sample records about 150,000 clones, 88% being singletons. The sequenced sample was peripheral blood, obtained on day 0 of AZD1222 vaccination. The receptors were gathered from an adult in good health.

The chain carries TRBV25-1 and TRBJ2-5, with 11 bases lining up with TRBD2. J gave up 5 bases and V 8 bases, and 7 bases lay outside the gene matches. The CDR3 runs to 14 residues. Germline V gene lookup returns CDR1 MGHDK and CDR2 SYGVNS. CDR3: CASGRLAGRETQYF. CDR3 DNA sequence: TGTGCCAGCGGAAGACTAGCGGGGCGGGAGACCCAGTACTTC.

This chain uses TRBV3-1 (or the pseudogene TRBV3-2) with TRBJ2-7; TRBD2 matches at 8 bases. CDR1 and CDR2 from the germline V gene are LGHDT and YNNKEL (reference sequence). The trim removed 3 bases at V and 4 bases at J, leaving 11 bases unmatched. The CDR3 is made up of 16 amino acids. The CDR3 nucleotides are TGTGCCAGCAGCCAGGTTTGGGCGGGGGGCACATACGAGCAGTACTTC. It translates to CASSQVWAGGTYEQYF.

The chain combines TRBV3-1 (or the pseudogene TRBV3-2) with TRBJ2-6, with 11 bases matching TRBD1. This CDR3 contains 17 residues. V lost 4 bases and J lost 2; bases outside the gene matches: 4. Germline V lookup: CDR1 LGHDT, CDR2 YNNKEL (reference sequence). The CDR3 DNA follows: TGTGCCAGCAGCCGTGGACAGGGGGCGACTGGGGCCAACGTCCTGACTTTC. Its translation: CASSRGQGATGANVLTF.

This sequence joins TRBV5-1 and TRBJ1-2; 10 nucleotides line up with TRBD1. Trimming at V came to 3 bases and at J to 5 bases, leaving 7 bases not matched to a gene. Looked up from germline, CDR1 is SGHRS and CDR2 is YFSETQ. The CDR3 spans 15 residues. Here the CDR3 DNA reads TGCGCCAGCAGCTGGACAGGGGGAGATATGTATGGCTACACCTTC. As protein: CASSWTGGDMYGYTF.

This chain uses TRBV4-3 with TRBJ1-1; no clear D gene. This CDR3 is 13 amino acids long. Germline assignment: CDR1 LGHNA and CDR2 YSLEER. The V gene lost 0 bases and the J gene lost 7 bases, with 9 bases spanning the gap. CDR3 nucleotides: TGCGCCAGCAGCCAAGAATACCGAGGTGAAGCTTTCTTT. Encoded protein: CASSQEYRGEAFF.

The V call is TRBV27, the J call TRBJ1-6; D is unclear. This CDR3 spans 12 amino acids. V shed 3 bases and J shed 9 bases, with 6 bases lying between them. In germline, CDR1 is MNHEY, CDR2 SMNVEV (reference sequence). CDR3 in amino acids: CASSFGGSPLHF. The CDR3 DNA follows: TGTGCCAGCAGTTTCGGAGGTTCACCCCTCCACTTT.

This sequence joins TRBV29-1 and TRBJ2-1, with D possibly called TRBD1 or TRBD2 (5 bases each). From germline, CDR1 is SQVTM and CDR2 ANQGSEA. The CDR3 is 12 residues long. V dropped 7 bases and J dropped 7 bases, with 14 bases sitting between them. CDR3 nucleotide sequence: TGCAGCGCCCAAAGGTGGGGGAATGAGCAGTTCTTC. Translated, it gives CSAQRWGNEQFF.

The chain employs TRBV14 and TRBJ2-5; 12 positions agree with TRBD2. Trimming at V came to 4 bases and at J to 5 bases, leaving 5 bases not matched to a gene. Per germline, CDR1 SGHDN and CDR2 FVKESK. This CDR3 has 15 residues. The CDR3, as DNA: TGTGCCAGCAGCCTCCGGACTAGCGGGGTGGAGACCCAGTACTTC. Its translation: CASSLRTSGVETQYF. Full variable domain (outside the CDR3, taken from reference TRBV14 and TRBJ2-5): EAGVTQFPSHSVIEKGQTVTLRCDPISGHDNLYWYRRVMGKEIKFLLHFVKESKQDESGMPNNRFLAERTGGTYSTLKVQPAELEDSGVYFCASSLRTSGVETQYFGPGTRLLVL.

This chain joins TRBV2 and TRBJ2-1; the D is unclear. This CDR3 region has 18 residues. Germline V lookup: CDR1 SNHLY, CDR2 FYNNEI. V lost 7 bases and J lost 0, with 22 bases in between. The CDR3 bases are TGTGCCAGCAAGGTCAGGCACTCGGGTGTGGGCTCCTACAATGAGCAGTTCTTC. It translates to CASKVRHSGVGSYNEQFF.

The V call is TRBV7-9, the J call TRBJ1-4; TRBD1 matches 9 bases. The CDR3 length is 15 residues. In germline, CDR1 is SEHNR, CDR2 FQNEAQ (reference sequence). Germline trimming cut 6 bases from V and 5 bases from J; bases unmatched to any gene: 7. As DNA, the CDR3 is TGTGCCAGCAGTCTCGGGACAGGGCCGAATGAAAAACTGTTTTTT. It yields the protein CASSLGTGPNEKLFF.

CDR3 loop: CASSFLANTGELFF. The CDR3 DNA is TGCGCCAGCAGCTTTCTAGCGAACACCGGGGAGCTGTTTTTT. The chain has TRBV5-1 and TRBJ2-2; no definite D call. This CDR3 contains 14 residues. Germline V CDR1 and CDR2: SGHRS, YFSETQ. With 2 bases removed from V and 0 bases from J, the gap between germline ends came to 5 bases.

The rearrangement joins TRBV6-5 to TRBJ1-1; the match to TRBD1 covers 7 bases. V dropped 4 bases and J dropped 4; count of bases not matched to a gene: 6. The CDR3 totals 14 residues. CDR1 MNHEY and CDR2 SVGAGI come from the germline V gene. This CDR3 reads CASSSGTESTEAFF. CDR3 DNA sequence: TGTGCCAGCAGTTCTGGGACAGAGAGCACTGAAGCTTTCTTT.

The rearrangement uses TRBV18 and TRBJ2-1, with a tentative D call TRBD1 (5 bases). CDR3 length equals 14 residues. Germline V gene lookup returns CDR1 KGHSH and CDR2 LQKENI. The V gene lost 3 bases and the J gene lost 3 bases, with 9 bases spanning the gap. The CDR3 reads CASSPQDNYNEQFF. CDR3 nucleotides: TGTGCCAGCTCACCGCAGGACAACTACAATGAGCAGTTCTTC.

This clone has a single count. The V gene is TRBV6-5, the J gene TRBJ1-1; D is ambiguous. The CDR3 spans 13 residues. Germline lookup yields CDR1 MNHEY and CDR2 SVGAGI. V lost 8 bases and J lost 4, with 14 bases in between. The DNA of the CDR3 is TGTGCCAGCGCACGGCGGGCGCCCACTGAAGCTTTCTTT. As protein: CASARRAPTEAFF.

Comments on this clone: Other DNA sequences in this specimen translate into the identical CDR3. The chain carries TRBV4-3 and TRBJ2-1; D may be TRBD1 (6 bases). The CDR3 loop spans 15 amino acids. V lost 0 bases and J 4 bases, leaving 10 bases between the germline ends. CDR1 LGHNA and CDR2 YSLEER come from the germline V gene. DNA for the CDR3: TGCGCCAGCAGCCAAGATCGGCAGGGGTACAATGAGCAGTTCTTC. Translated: CASSQDRQGYNEQFF.

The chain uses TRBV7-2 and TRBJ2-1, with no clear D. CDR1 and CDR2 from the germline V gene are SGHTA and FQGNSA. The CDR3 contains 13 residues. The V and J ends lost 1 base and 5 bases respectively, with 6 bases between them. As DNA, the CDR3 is TGTGCCAGCAGCTTAGGGGTCGACAATGAGCAGTTCTTC. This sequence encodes CASSLGVDNEQFF.

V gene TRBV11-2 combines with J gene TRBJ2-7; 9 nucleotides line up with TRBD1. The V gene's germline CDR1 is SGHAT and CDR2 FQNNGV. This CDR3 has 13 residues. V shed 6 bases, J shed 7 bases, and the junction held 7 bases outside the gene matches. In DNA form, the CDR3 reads TGTGCCAGCAGTTGGGACAGGGTCGGGGAGCAGTACTTC. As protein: CASSWDRVGEQYF.

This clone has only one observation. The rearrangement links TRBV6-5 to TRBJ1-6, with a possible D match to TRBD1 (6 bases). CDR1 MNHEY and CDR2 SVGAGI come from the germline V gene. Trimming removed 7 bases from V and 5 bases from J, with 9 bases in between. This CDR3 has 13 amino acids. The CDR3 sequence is CASTGGNNSPLHF. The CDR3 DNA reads TGTGCCAGCACTGGGGGCAATAATTCACCCCTCCACTTT.

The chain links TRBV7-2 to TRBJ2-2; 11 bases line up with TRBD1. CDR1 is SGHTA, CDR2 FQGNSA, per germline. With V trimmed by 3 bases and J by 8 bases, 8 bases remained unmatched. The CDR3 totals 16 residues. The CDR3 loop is CASSFRTGGTLGELFF. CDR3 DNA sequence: TGTGCCAGCAGCTTCAGGACAGGGGGCACCCTGGGGGAGCTGTTTTTT.

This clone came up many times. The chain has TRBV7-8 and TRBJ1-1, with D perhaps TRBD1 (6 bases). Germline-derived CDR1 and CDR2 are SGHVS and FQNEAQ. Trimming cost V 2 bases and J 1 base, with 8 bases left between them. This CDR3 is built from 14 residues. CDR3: CASSLPGQNTEAFF. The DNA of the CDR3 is TGTGCCAGCAGCTTACCGGGACAGAACACTGAAGCTTTCTTT.

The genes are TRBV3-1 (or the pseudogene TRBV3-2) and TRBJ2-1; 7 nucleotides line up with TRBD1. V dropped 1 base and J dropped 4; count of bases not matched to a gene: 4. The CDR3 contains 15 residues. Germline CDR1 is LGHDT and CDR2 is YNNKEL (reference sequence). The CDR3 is CASSQGTGEYNEQFF. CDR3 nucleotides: TGTGCCAGCAGCCAAGGTACAGGGGAATACAATGAGCAGTTCTTC.

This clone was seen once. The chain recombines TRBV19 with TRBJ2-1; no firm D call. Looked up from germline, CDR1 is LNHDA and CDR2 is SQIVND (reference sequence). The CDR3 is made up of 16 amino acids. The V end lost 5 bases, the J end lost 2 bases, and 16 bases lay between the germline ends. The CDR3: CASSSNTALTYNEQFF. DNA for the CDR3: TGTGCCAGTAGTTCCAACACCGCCCTTACCTACAATGAGCAGTTCTTC.

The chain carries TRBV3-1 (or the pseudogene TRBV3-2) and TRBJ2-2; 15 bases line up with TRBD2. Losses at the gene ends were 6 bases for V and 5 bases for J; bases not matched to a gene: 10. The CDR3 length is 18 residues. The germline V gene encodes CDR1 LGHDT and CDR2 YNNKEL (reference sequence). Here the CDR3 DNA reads TGTGCCAGCAGTCGGACTAGCGGGGGGGAAATCGGTACCGGGGAGCTGTTTTTT. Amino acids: CASSRTSGGEIGTGELFF.

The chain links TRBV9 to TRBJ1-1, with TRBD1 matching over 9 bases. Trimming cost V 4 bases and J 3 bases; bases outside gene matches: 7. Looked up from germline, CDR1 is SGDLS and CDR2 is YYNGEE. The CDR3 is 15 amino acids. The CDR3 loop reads CASSQGQGGYTEAFF. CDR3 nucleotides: TGTGCCAGCAGCCAGGGACAGGGAGGGTACACTGAAGCTTTCTTT.

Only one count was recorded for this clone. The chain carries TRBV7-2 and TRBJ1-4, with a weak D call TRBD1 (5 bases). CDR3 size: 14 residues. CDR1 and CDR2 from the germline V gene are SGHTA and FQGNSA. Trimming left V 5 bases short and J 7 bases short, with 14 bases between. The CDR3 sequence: CASSLGREREKLFF. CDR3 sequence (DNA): TGTGCCAGCAGCCTGGGCAGGGAACGTGAAAAACTGTTTTTT.

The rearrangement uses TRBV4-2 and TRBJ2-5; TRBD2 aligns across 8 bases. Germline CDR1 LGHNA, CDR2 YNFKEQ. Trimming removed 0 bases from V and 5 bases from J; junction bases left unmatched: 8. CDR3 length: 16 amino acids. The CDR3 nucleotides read TGTGCCAGCAGCCAAGATACGGGGGGGGCGGGTGAGACCCAGTACTTC. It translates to CASSQDTGGAGETQYF.

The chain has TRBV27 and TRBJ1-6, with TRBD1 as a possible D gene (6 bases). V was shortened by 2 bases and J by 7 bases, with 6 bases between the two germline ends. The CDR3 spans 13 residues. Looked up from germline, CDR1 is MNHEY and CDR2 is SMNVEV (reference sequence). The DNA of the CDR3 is TGTGCCAGCAGTTTAGGACAGAATTCACCCCTCCACTTT. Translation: CASSLGQNSPLHF.

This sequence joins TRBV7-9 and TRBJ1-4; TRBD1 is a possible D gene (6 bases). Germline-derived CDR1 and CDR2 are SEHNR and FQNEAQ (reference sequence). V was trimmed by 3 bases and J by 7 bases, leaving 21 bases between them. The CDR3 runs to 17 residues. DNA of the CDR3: TGTGCCAGCAGCTTTACCAACGTGGGGGCGCAGGGTGAAAAACTGTTTTTT. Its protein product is CASSFTNVGAQGEKLFF.

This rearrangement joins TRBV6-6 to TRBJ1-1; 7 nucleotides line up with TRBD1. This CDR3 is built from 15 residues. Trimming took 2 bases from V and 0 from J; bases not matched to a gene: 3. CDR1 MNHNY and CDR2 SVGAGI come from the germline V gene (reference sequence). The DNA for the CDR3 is TGTGCCAGCAGTTACGGACAGGCCATGAACACTGAAGCTTTCTTT. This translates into CASSYGQAMNTEAFF.

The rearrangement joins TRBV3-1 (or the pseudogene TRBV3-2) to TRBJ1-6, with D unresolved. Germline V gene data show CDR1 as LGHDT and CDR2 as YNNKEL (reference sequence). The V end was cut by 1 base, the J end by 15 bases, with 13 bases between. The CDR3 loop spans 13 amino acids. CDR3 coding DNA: TGTGCCAGCAGCCAAGGGGCAAGTTTAGTCCTCCACTTT. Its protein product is CASSQGASLVLHF.

In DNA, the CDR3 is TGTGCCATCAGTGAGACTAGCGGGATGGGCGGGGAGCTGTTTTTT. It is translated as CAISETSGMGGELFF. The genes are TRBV10-3 and TRBJ2-2, with 10 bases identical to TRBD2. Germline lookup yields CDR1 ENHRY and CDR2 SYGVKD. Unmatched junction bases numbered 4, after V lost 2 bases and J lost 7 bases. CDR3 length: 15 residues.